These T cell receptor beta chains were read from a single sample in a study of shared clonotypes between healthy human individuals. The assay was immunoSEQ multiplex PCR, and TCRdb's table has in-frame clones only and misses some. The table has about 2.4 million clones, under 95% seen once; the top ten hold around 0.4%. Sequencing used naive CD4+ T cells from PBMCs. Receptors originate from a young man in good health. Some clones in this sample may be carry-over from other donors' samples. Each CDR3 is given with its conserved first and last residue.

j_gene,v_gene,CDR3aa
TRBJ2-3,TRBV5-1,CASRTSGRTDTQYF
TRBJ2-1,TRBV7-2,CASSPLAGSYNEQFF
TRBJ1-2,TRBV6-1,CASSEDSGRNYGYTF
TRBJ2-1,TRBV19,CASEGPAYNEQFF
TRBJ2-1,TRBV5-1,CASSSYNEQFF
TRBJ2-7,TRBV19,CASSIVPGTSGRHSYEQYF
TRBJ1-1,TRBV29-1,CSVRNSGVAFF
TRBJ2-1,TRBV10-3,CATKPAGDYNEQFF
TRBJ2-3,TRBV6-5,CASRKAGPADTQYF
TRBJ1-1,TRBV9,CASSPLGGRVTEAFF
TRBJ1-2,TRBV6-1,CASRAGQGDYGYTF
TRBJ1-5,TRBV30,CAWSTAGAQPQHF
TRBJ1-5,TRBV19,CASTYSGRNQPQHF
TRBJ1-5,TRBV6-5,CASSKDRGNQPQHF
TRBJ2-7,TRBV5-6,CASSRDSLAYF
TRBJ2-3,TRBV5-1,CASSLGRGTDTQYF
TRBJ2-1,TRBV15,CATSRDVGGGRQNEQFF
TRBJ2-5,TRBV30,CAWSGGLPVETQYF
TRBJ2-7,TRBV7-8,CASGGDEQYF
TRBJ2-7,TRBV6-6,CATTGAYEQYF
TRBJ1-3,TRBV6-5,CASSQISGNTIYF